A selection of T cell receptor beta chains follows, all from one sample in a study of T cell changes during pregnancy in multiple sclerosis. Profiled with immunoSEQ multiplex PCR; TCRdb holds only in-frame clones, not every one. Among about 52,000 clones listed, around 92% were seen once. The source was CD4+ T cells from peripheral blood mononuclear cells, collected after pregnancy. The receptors were sampled from a female donor in good health, enrolled as a control in a pregnancy study. Both conserved end residues are part of each CDR3. The D gene is left open where the match is weak. Clone size, where shown, is once, few, many, or a class for clones that have expanded.

>-|TRBV19|TRBJ2-5|-
CASSLRGGVETQYF
TGTGCCAGTAGTCTCAGGGGAGGGGTAGAGACCCAGTACTTC
>-|TRBV7-3|TRBJ2-3|-
CASSLGGRGSTDTQYF
TGTGCCAGCAGCTTGGGGGGCAGGGGGAGCACAGATACGCAGTATTTT
>-|TRBV7-8|TRBJ1-5|-
CASSTGQSRNQPQHF
TGTGCCAGCAGCACCGGACAGTCTCGCAATCAGCCCCAGCATTTT
>-|TRBV13|TRBJ2-3|-
CASSPSPFTDTQYF
TGTGCCAGCAGCCCCTCCCCCTTCACAGATACGCAGTATTTT
>-|TRBV21-1|TRBJ1-1|-
CASRPGGNTEAFF
TGTGCCAGCAGACCCGGTGGGAACACTGAAGCTTTCTTT
>-|TRBV18|TRBJ2-7|-
CASSRGGEQYF
TGTGCCAGCTCACGCGGAGGCGAGCAGTACTTC
>TRBD2|TRBV7-2|TRBJ2-4|-
CASSPRGTGLVAKNIQYF
TGTGCCAGCAGCCCGAGAGGCACGGGACTAGTCGCCAAAAACATTCAGTACTTC
>TRBD2|TRBV6-5|TRBJ2-5|-
CASSYPRGTYQETQYF
TGTGCCAGCAGTTATCCGCGGGGGACGTACCAAGAGACCCAGTACTTC
>TRBD2|TRBV9|TRBJ2-3|-
CASSVEGLAGGHTQYF
TGTGCCAGCAGCGTGGAGGGACTAGCGGGGGGGCATACGCAGTATTTT
>-|TRBV6-1|TRBJ2-4|-
CASSGQGAKNIQYF
TGTGCCAGCAGTGGGCAGGGGGCCAAAAACATTCAGTACTTC
>-|TRBV28|TRBJ1-3|once
CASSLSGVRGNTIYF
TGTGCCAGCAGTTTATCGGGGGTGAGGGGAAACACCATATATTTT
>-|TRBV28|TRBJ2-7|-
CASSPPPVYEQYF
TGTGCCAGCAGTCCCCCCCCAGTCTACGAGCAGTACTTC
>TRBD1|TRBV7-2|TRBJ1-2|once
CASSLDTGGYRNYGYTF
TGTGCCAGCAGCTTAGATACAGGGGGCTATAGAAACTATGGCTACACCTTC
>TRBD1|TRBV18|TRBJ2-7|-
CASSQPGQAHSYEQYF
TGTGCCAGCTCACAACCGGGACAGGCGCACTCCTACGAGCAGTACTTC